This is a list of T cell receptor beta chains from one sample in a study of metastatic and nonmetastatic thyroid tumors. TCRdb reanalyzed the PCR reads via MiXCR. The sample yields roughly 18,000 clones, around a third seen once. Sequencing was carried out using tumor tissue. The receptors stem from a male donor with papillary thyroid cancer or a benign thyroid nodule (not recorded which). Some clones in this sample may be carry-over from other donors' samples. Each CDR3 is given with its conserved first and last residue. The D gene is left open where the match is weak. Size is stated for part of the rows, as once, few or many counts, or as a class when the clone is expanded.

CASRSDRETVADQPQHF	TGTGCCAGCAGATCGGACAGGGAAACTGTTGCTGATCAGCCCCAGCATTTT	few	TRBV28	TRBD1	TRBJ1-5
CASSLTGQGYEQYF	TGTGCCAGTAGTCTCACCGGACAGGGGTACGAGCAGTACTTC	few	TRBV25-1	TRBD1	TRBJ2-7
CASSFGRANTGELFF	TGTGCCAGCAGCTTTGGTAGGGCGAACACCGGGGAGCTGTTTTTT	NA	TRBV7-2	NA	TRBJ2-2
CASSTWDRTYEQYF	TGTGCCAGTAGTACCTGGGACAGAACCTACGAGCAGTACTTC	medium-sized	TRBV19	TRBD1	TRBJ2-7
CASSHTYGASGYTF	TGTGCCAGTAGCCATACTTACGGGGCAAGTGGCTACACCTTC	many	TRBV19	NA	TRBJ1-2
CSATPLGQGRGQPQHF	TGCAGTGCTACCCCCCTCGGACAGGGGAGAGGACAGCCCCAGCATTTT	large	TRBV20-1	TRBD1	TRBJ1-5
CSAREGGSGGNTEAFF	TGCAGTGCTAGAGAAGGGGGATCCGGGGGGAACACTGAAGCTTTCTTT	medium-sized	TRBV20-1	NA	TRBJ1-1
CASSESAGPDTQYF	TGTGCCAGCAGTGAATCAGCGGGCCCAGATACGCAGTATTTT	medium-sized	TRBV6-1	NA	TRBJ2-3
CASSKGTITDTQYF	TGTGCCAGCAGTAAAGGGACCATAACAGATACGCAGTATTTT	NA	TRBV12-3/TRBV12-4	NA	TRBJ2-3
CASSEAGFTGRLSYTF	TGTGCCAGCAGTGAAGCTGGGTTTACAGGACGACTGAGCTACACCTTC	few	TRBV6-1	NA	TRBJ1-2
CASSLDGSNTVELFF	TGTGCCAGCAGCTTAGACGGTTCGAACACCGTGGAGCTGTTTTTC	NA	TRBV7-3	NA	TRBJ2-2
CASSLGFWGENTEAFF	TGTGCCAGCAGCCTTGGGTTTTGGGGGGAGAACACTGAAGCTTTCTTT	NA	TRBV5-8	NA	TRBJ1-1
CASRQDGNTGELFF	TGTGCCAGCAGGCAGGACGGTAACACCGGGGAGCTGTTTTTT	few	TRBV7-9	NA	TRBJ2-2
CASSMTANYGYTF	TGTGCCAGTAGTATGACAGCTAACTATGGCTACACCTTC	large	TRBV19	NA	TRBJ1-2
CASNSGTGPGGYTF	TGTGCCAGCAACTCCGGGACAGGACCGGGCGGCTACACCTTC	few	TRBV12-3/TRBV12-4	TRBD1	TRBJ1-2
CASSRIPRGQLRSGELFF	TGCGCCAGCAGCCGCATACCTCGTGGGCAACTCCGATCCGGGGAGCTGTTTTTT	NA	TRBV5-1	NA	TRBJ2-2
CSARDQGRGNGYTF	TGCAGTGCTAGAGATCAGGGGCGCGGCAATGGCTACACCTTC	medium-sized	TRBV20-1	NA	TRBJ1-2
CSASEGASEDLF	TGCAGTGCTAGTGAGGGGGCAAGTGAAGATTTATTT	NA	TRBV20-1	TRBD1	TRBJ1-1
CASSSYRTSQGSYNEQFF	TGCGCCAGCAGCTCCTACAGGACTAGCCAAGGCTCCTACAATGAGCAGTTCTTC	medium-sized	TRBV5-1	TRBD2	TRBJ2-1
CASSDTGGGNTIYF	TGTGCCAGCAGCGACACAGGGGGCGGAAACACCATATATTTT	many	TRBV11-3	TRBD1	TRBJ1-3
CASSLPTGSWNEQYF	TGTGCCAGCAGTTTACCGACAGGGTCCTGGAACGAGCAGTACTTC	few	TRBV28	TRBD1	TRBJ2-7
CATSPREVTDTQYF	TGTGCCACCAGCCCCCGGGAAGTCACAGATACGCAGTATTTT	many	TRBV15	NA	TRBJ2-3
CASSLAPGNEQFF	TGTGCCAGCAGCTTAGCGCCAGGCAATGAGCAGTTCTTC	many	TRBV7-9	NA	TRBJ2-1
CSADLAPSGANVLTF	TGCAGCGCAGACCTCGCCCCCTCTGGGGCCAACGTCCTGACTTTC	few	TRBV29-1	NA	TRBJ2-6
CASSSLVSGNDGYTF	TGCGCCAGCAGCTCGTTAGTGAGTGGAAACGATGGCTACACCTTC	NA	TRBV5-1	NA	TRBJ1-2
CASSVVGDRMNTEAFF	TGTGCCAGCAGCGTAGTAGGGGACAGGATGAACACTGAAGCTTTCTTT	NA	TRBV9	TRBD1	TRBJ1-1
CASSETSGNYGYTF	TGTGCCAGCAGTGAAACCTCAGGGAACTATGGCTACACCTTC	medium-sized	TRBV6-1	NA	TRBJ1-2
CASSEIGLAGFYEQYF	TGTGCCAGCAGTGAAATCGGACTAGCGGGGTTCTACGAGCAGTACTTC	many	TRBV6-1	TRBD2	TRBJ2-7
CASSLVGIGTDTQYF	TGTGCCAGCAGCTTAGTAGGTATCGGCACAGATACGCAGTATTTT	few	TRBV7-2	NA	TRBJ2-3
CASSLGSWDRVTYEQYF	TGCGCCAGCAGCCTGGGGTCGTGGGACAGGGTCACGTACGAGCAGTACTTC	NA	TRBV5-1	TRBD1	TRBJ2-7
CASGGHGANPCDEQYF	TGTGCCAGCGGCGGACATGGGGCTAACCCTTGCGACGAGCAGTACTTC	NA	TRBV6-1	NA	TRBJ2-7
CASSPSTGAPSF	TGTGCCAGCTCACCAAGTACAGGGGCACCCTCCTTC	NA	TRBV18	TRBD1	TRBJ1-2
CATSRDAETQYF	TGTGCCACCAGCAGAGATGCAGAGACCCAGTACTTC	few	TRBV15	NA	TRBJ2-5
CASSQPQGPDTGELFF	TGTGCCAGTAGTCAACCACAGGGGCCGGATACCGGGGAGCTGTTTTTT	medium-sized	TRBV19	TRBD1	TRBJ2-2
CASSVEGASTEAFF	TGCGCCAGCAGTGTGGAGGGGGCGAGCACTGAAGCTTTCTTT	many	TRBV10-1	TRBD1	TRBJ1-1
CAWSMRTGRYEQYF	TGTGCCTGGAGCATGCGGACAGGGCGCTACGAGCAGTACTTT	NA	TRBV30	TRBD1	TRBJ2-7
CSVGGYEKLFF	TGCAGCGTTGGGGGGTATGAAAAACTGTTTTTT	many	TRBV29-1	NA	TRBJ1-4
CRADRGNYVQFF	TGCAGAGCGGACAGGGGGAACTACGTGCAGTTCTTC	NA	TRBV20-1	TRBD1	TRBJ2-1
CASSAGDTGELFF	TGTGCCAGCAGTGCAGGGGACACCGGGGAGCTGTTTTTT	few	TRBV6-1	NA	TRBJ2-2
CASSPRRETDTQYF	TGTGCCAGCTCTCCTAGGAGGGAAACAGATACGCAGTATTTT	NA	TRBV6-1	NA	TRBJ2-3
CASSHGHNNQPQHF	TGTGCCAGCAGCCACGGACACAACAATCAGCCCCAGCATTTT	medium-sized	TRBV13	NA	TRBJ1-5
CASSLDPERNSGATDTQYF	TGTGCCAGCAGCTTAGACCCCGAGCGAAATAGCGGAGCCACAGATACGCAGTATTTT	many	TRBV11-2	NA	TRBJ2-3
CASSAGLAAYEQYF	TGTGCCAGCAGCGCAGGGCTAGCGGCCTACGAGCAGTACTTC	NA	TRBV12-3/TRBV12-4	TRBD2	TRBJ2-7
CAISSYGTEQFF	TGTGCCATCAGTTCTTATGGTACTGAGCAGTTCTTC	NA	TRBV12-3/TRBV12-4	NA	TRBJ2-1
CPSSERAGGVLAPDTQYF	TGTCCCAGCAGTGAACGGGCGGGTGGGGTTCTAGCCCCAGATACGCAGTATTTT	NA	TRBV2	NA	TRBJ2-3
CASSVGDRTEAFF	TGTGCCAGCAGCGTAGGGGATAGGACTGAAGCTTTCTTT	NA	TRBV9	NA	TRBJ1-1
CASSLRASGEDTQYF	TGCGCCAGCAGCTTGCGAGCATCGGGAGAAGATACGCAGTATTTT	NA	TRBV5-1	NA	TRBJ2-3
CASSYSAGGSKEQFF	TGTGCCAGCAGTTATTCTGCTGGAGGCTCTAAGGAGCAGTTCTTC	few	TRBV6-5	NA	TRBJ2-1
CASSLWWTYSSGANVLTF	TGTGCCAGCAGCTTGTGGTGGACATATAGCTCTGGGGCCAACGTCCTGACTTTC	once	TRBV5-6	NA	TRBJ2-6
CASSEASGGPHEQYF	TGTGCCAGCAGTGAAGCGTCGGGAGGACCCCACGAGCAGTACTTC	NA	TRBV6-1	TRBD2	TRBJ2-7
CARSYRENTEAFF	TGTGCAAGAAGTTATCGGGAGAACACTGAAGCTTTCTTT	few	TRBV6-2/TRBV6-3	NA	TRBJ1-1
CASSLGQLNTEAFF	TGTGCCAGCAGCTTAGGACAGTTGAACACTGAAGCTTTCTTT	many	TRBV7-3	NA	TRBJ1-1
CASPKSGAEPQHF	TGCGCCTCCCCAAAGTCGGGCGCCGAGCCCCAGCATTTT	medium-sized	TRBV5-1	NA	TRBJ1-5
CSASKTSGAHNEQFF	TGCAGTGCTAGTAAGACTAGCGGAGCACACAATGAGCAGTTCTTC	NA	TRBV20-1	TRBD2	TRBJ2-1
CASSEEEMGYGHTF	TGTGCCAGCAGTGAAGAGGAGATGGGATATGGCCACACCTTC	few	TRBV6-1	NA	TRBJ1-2
CASSQQVGEQYF	TGCGCCAGCAGCCAACAGGTCGGGGAGCAGTACTTC	NA	TRBV5-1	NA	TRBJ2-7
CASSSWDIANTGELFF	TGTGCCAGCAGTTCGTGGGACATCGCGAACACCGGGGAGCTGTTTTTT	many	TRBV6-1	NA	TRBJ2-2
CASSFSGLSEQYF	TGTGCCAGCAGTTTTAGCGGGTTGTCCGAGCAGTACTTC	NA	TRBV28	TRBD2	TRBJ2-7
CASSLVERSYEQYF	TGTGCCAGCAGTTTGGTCGAGCGGAGCTACGAGCAGTACTTC	medium-sized	TRBV12-3/TRBV12-4	NA	TRBJ2-7
CASSPLKWSGYTF	TGTGCCAGCTCACCACTCAAATGGTCAGGCTACACCTTC	NA	TRBV18	NA	TRBJ1-2